The following is a T cell receptor (beta chain) sequence with its context. The clone's antigen remains unknown. Base qualities were left out, and no much larger clone turns up one base away. Receptor amplification or capture employed PCR. Instrument on record: Illumina HiSeq 2500. TCR libraries were prepared with molecular barcoding, using unique molecular identifiers to normalize TCRbeta repertoire quantification. TCRdb reran the public reads through fastp at Q25 and MiXCR, keeping productive beta chains. A single entry per CDR3 protein holds the most common genes and DNA from its merged rows. This sample gives 330,000 or so distinct CDR3 sequences in total; 9% to 12% of them show up just once. 2.4% of the sample is held by the ten biggest clonotypes. Ends trimmed: V by 1 base, J by 12 bases; bases unmatched to a gene: 12. Spanning cysteine to phenylalanine, the CDR3 consists of 16 amino acids. Only CDR3 DNA is held: 48 bases, read in frame from base 1. CDR1 SGHTA and CDR2 FQGNSA are derived from the germline V gene.

These data are taken from a study of T-cell reconstitution after alpha-beta-depleted transplantation in children (dated by TCRdb to the mid-2010s). Broadly, across the study: The study quantitatively tracked T-cell immune reconstitution after TCRalphabeta/CD19-depleted allogeneic hematopoietic cell transplantation in children using TCR repertoire profiling.

The starting material was PBMCs from the stem cell graft donor, obtained from the stem cell graft. This receptor was taken from a human donor who donated a stem cell graft to a child with acute lymphoblastic leukemia. The receptor chain draws on TRBV7-2 and TRBJ2-7, with 13 bases matching TRBD2. CDR3 reads: CASSLDSSGLAGLRYF. The DNA is TGTGCCAGCAGCTTAGACAGTTCGGGACTAGCGGGGCTGAGGTACTTC.